This T cell receptor (beta chain) was obtained from a study of T cell clonality in common variable immunodeficiency. Measured with immunoSEQ multiplex PCR; TCRdb has only the in-frame clones, and not every one. The sample is made up of 40,000 or so clones, none counted only once. Study-wide findings and caveats: Shared TCRbeta clones were fewer between CVID subjects than controls. TCRbeta clonality was increased in CVID versus healthy controls. Reportedly, TCR beta sequences from common variable immunodeficiency showed fewer deletions and N-nucleotide insertions.

Blood samples were heparinized, about 4.5 to 8 ml per donor. The table lists this clone with a few counts. Its antigen is undetermined. The CDR3 is cut off 3 residues early in the read; its end comes from the germline J gene. Germline V CDR1 and CDR2: KGHSH, LQKENI. The junction had 3 bases not matched to a gene; V was cut back by 2 bases and J by 3 bases. This CDR3 has 16 amino acids. What was sequenced was peripheral blood mononuclear cells. The TCR sequence derives from a person aged 18 to 70 in good health. The V call is TRBV18, the J call TRBJ2-4; TRBD1 matches at 11 bases. The CDR3 sequence: CASSPAGQGDKNIQYF. The sequenced CDR3 bases are TGTGCCAGCTCACCAGCGGGACAGGGGGACAAAAACATT. The entire variable domain, with the rest obtained from reference TRBV18 and TRBJ2-4, is as follows: NAGVMQNPRHLVRRRGQEARLRCSPMKGHSHVYWYRQLPEEGLKFMVYLQKENIIDESGMPKERFSAEFPKEGPSILRIQQVVRGDSAAYFCASSPAGQGDKNIQYFGAGTRLSVL.